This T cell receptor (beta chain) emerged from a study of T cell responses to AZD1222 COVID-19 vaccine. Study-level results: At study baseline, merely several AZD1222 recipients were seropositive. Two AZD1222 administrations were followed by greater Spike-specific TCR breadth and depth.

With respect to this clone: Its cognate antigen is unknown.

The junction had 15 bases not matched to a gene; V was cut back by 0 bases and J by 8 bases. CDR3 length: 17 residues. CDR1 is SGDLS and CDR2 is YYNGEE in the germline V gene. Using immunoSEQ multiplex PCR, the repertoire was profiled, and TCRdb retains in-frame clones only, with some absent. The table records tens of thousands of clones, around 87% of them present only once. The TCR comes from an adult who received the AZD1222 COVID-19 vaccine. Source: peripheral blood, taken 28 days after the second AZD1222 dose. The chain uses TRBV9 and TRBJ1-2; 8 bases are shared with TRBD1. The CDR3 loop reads CASSVAVGQATLRGYTF. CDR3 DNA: TGTGCCAGCAGCGTAGCTGTGGGACAGGCAACCCTTAGGGGCTACACCTTC. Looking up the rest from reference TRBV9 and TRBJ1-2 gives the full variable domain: DSGVTQTPKHLITATGQRVTLRCSPRSGDLSVYWYQQSLDQGLQFLIQYYNGEERAKGNILERFSAQQFPDLHSELNLSSLELGDSALYFCASSVAVGQATLRGYTFGSGTRLTVV.